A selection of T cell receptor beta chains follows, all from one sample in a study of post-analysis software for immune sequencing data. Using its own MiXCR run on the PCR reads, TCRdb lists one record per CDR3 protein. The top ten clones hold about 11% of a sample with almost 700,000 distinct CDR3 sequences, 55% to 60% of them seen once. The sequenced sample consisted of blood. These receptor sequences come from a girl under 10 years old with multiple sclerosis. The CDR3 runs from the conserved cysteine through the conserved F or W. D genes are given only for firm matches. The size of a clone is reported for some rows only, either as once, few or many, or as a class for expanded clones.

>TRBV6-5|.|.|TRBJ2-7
CASSYSAGAVPYEQYF
TGTGCCAGCAGTTACTCGGCAGGAGCTGTCCCGTACGAGCAGTACTTC
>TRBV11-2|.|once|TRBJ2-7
CASSLDLGGEQYF
TGTGCCAGCAGCTTGGACTTGGGCGGCGAGCAGTACTTC
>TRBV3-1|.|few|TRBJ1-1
CASSQAPGARTEAFF
TGTGCCAGCAGCCAAGCCCCAGGGGCCCGGACTGAAGCTTTCTTT
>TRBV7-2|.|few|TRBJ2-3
CASSRPVLTSTDTQYF
TGTGCCAGCAGTCGGCCCGTTCTAACTAGCACAGATACGCAGTATTTT
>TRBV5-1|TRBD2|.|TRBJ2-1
CASRGTSGTGEQFF
TGCGCCAGCAGAGGGACTAGCGGGACGGGTGAGCAGTTCTTC
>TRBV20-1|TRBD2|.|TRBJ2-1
CSARTSGPWDEQFF
TGCAGTGCTAGGACTAGCGGGCCCTGGGATGAGCAGTTCTTC
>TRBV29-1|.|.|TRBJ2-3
CSVATTPSTDTQYF
TGCAGCGTTGCCACTACGCCCAGCACAGATACGCAGTATTTT
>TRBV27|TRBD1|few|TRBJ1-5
CASSPGQGWNQPQHF
TGTGCCAGCAGCCCGGGACAGGGGTGGAATCAGCCCCAGCATTTT
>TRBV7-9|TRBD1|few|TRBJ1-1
CASSPLLQGRLNTEAFF
TGTGCCAGCAGCCCTTTATTACAGGGGAGATTGAACACTGAAGCTTTCTTT
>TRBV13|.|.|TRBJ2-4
CASSPGARVAKNIQYF
TGTGCCAGCAGCCCCGGGGCCAGAGTAGCCAAAAACATTCAGTACTTC
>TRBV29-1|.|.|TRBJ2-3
CSVEEGKRADTQYF
TGCAGCGTTGAAGAAGGGAAGAGGGCAGATACGCAGTATTTT
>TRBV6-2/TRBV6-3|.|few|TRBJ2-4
CASSARLLAKNIQYF
TGTGCCAGCTCCGCTCGGTTACTAGCCAAAAACATTCAGTACTTC
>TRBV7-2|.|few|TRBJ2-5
CASSWDYQETQYF
TGTGCCAGCAGTTGGGACTACCAAGAGACCCAGTACTTC
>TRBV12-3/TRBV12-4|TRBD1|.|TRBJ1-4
CASSWQGEEKLFF
TGTGCCAGCAGTTGGCAGGGGGAAGAAAAACTGTTTTTT
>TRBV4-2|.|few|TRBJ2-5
CASSQDFYPGGLQETQYF
TGTGCCAGCAGCCAAGATTTTTATCCAGGGGGACTTCAGGAGACCCAGTACTTC
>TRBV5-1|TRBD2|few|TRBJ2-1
CASSLTSGRANEQFF
TGCGCCAGCAGCTTGACTAGCGGGAGGGCCAATGAGCAGTTCTTC